This is a list of T cell receptor beta chains from one sample in a study of blood T cell repertoires in COVID-19. Using immunoSEQ multiplex PCR, the repertoire was profiled, and TCRdb retains in-frame clones only, with some absent. The sample records some 110,000 clones, 76% being singletons. The sequencing sample was made of peripheral blood. Receptor source: a man older than 75 with COVID-19, enrolled during active disease. Each CDR3 is given without its conserved first and last residue.

V	J	CDR3
TRBV19	TRBJ1-2	ASSILTGKSEGGYT
TRBV6-5	TRBJ2-7	ASSYSISGRVEQY
TRBV18	TRBJ1-4	ASSPGTGSFSEKLF
TRBV18	TRBJ2-2	ASSQRVGGTNTGELF
TRBV4-2	TRBJ2-7	ASSQISGRYSYEQY
TRBV2	TRBJ1-5	ASRGQANQPQH
TRBV10-3	TRBJ2-1	AMGGGQGGYNEQF
TRBV5-5	TRBJ2-7	ASSLGGLAGESYEQY
TRBV30	TRBJ2-5	AWSQLAEETQY
TRBV5-5	TRBJ2-3	ASSLTRGGLGDTQY
TRBV5-1	TRBJ1-4	ASRPIGTGGEKLF
TRBV5-4	TRBJ2-7	ASSLGVSAGEQY
TRBV2	TRBJ1-5	ASRGRQGIPPQH
TRBV7-2	TRBJ1-2	ASSPDRNYGYT
TRBV6-2/TRBV6-3	TRBJ2-7	ASSYGPLEQY
TRBV9	TRBJ1-5	ASSATGQLYQPQH
TRBV6-2/TRBV6-3	TRBJ2-3	ASSRFSTDTQY
TRBV4-1	TRBJ1-6	ASSQGLYNSPLH
TRBV5-5	TRBJ2-1	ASSFFRTSGDNNEQF
TRBV28	TRBJ2-7	ASSPFPGDTSGEQY
TRBV9	TRBJ1-6	ASSARPGNSPLH
TRBV29-1	TRBJ1-1	STGGRTGREAF
TRBV28	TRBJ1-5	ASSFVGGQPQH
TRBV27	TRBJ2-1	ASSLMVGGSGRNEQF
TRBV28	TRBJ2-2	ASKYGGRGTGELF
TRBV5-1	TRBJ1-3	ASSPLTGSSGNTIY
TRBV4-1	TRBJ1-2	ASSPTGQGFFYGYT
TRBV5-5	TRBJ2-7	ASSLVAGSYEQY
TRBV6-2/TRBV6-3	TRBJ1-1	ASSRHLTEAF